This is a list of T cell receptor beta chains from one sample in a study of shared clonotypes between healthy human individuals. Clones were read by immunoSEQ multiplex PCR, and TCRdb kept only the in-frame ones, dropping some. Of under 1,100,000 clones detected, 65% to 75% appear once; the ten largest clones hold 1.5%. Sequencing was carried out using memory CD4+ T cells sorted from blood. These receptor sequences come from a man between 18 and 29 years old in good health. The conserved cysteine and the conserved F or W are not part of the CDR3 here. Only some rows state a clone size, as once, few, many or a class for expanded clones.

clone_size v_call cdr3_aa
few TRBV2 ASSREETQY
- TRBV5-6 ASSGTSLETQY
once TRBV28 ASSVAGGVSEQF
- TRBV7-2 ASSNGTSGRSRYNEQF
- TRBV30 AWSVLRNTEAF
once TRBV9 ASSVAANYGYT
- TRBV29-1 SVADRGLLYTEAF
few TRBV11-2 ASSLGGTGRSIRAETQY
once TRBV6-1 ASSEVTKVRVSNEQF
- TRBV5-4 ASRSGLAGSTDTQY
once TRBV6-1 ASSGPSAYNEQF
- TRBV7-2 ATRRGLITDTQY
- TRBV11-3 ASSLGGAGEQF
- TRBV7-9 ASSFTGTSYGYT
many TRBV7-9 ASSRRDYYEQF
once TRBV19 ASRGAQGWKSNEQF
- TRBV11-3 ASSAGAQNTGELF
- TRBV19 ASSPGMEGGNTGELF
- TRBV6-1 ASEQLGTEAF
- TRBV6-6 ASSQTGTGQHEQY
- TRBV29-1 SVESLGISGELF
- TRBV19 ASSTSGPIQY
- TRBV29-1 SVALDGNEKLF
- TRBV30 AWSNGLAVYNEQF
- TRBV28 ASSLREIYGYT
once TRBV5-4 ASSFGQGGTEAF